These 15 T cell receptor beta chains originate from one sample sequenced in a study of early T cells in non-severe SARS-CoV-2 infection. A single record per CDR3 protein comes from TCRdb applying MiXCR to the 5' RACE reads. This sample carries about 22,000 distinct CDR3 sequences, around 4.5% of them seen once, and the ten largest clones take 20%. Sequenced: whole blood. These TCRs come from an adult who was a healthcare worker with PCR-confirmed SARS-CoV-2 infection or an uninfected control (not recorded which).

In this sample, this clonotype turned up many times. V usage is TRBV29-1 and J usage is TRBJ1-1; no firm D call. Germline CDR1 SQVTM, CDR2 ANQGSEA. This CDR3 is 12 amino acids long. V was pared by 1 base and J by 5 bases, with 8 bases between. Here the CDR3 reads CSVEGQRTEAFF. In nucleotides, the CDR3 is TGCAGCGTTGAAGGGCAGCGGACTGAAGCTTTCTTT.

This clonotype was observed a few times. The gene calls are TRBV5-4 and TRBJ2-1; D might be TRBD2 (5 bases). Germline V gene sequence: CDR1 SGHNT, CDR2 YYREEE (reference sequence). With 0 bases removed from V and 0 bases from J, the gap between germline ends came to 10 bases. The length of the CDR3 is 16 residues. CDR3 sequence reads: CASSLAAGLSYNEQFF. The CDR3 bases are TGTGCCAGCAGCTTGGCCGCGGGCCTCTCCTACAATGAGCAGTTCTTC.

Within the sample, this clonotype is medium-sized. The chain combines TRBV20-1 with TRBJ2-7; 10 bases fit TRBD2. Germline lookup yields CDR1 DFQATT and CDR2 SNEGSKA (reference sequence). Trimming at V came to 2 bases and at J to 5 bases, leaving 15 bases not matched to a gene. The CDR3 has 17 residues. The CDR3 DNA reads as TGCAGTGCTAGACCGCCCCCGGCTAGCGGGAGAACACACGAGCAGTACTTC. Its translation is CSARPPPASGRTHEQYF.

The V and J genes are TRBV20-1 and TRBJ2-1; TRBD2 agrees at 8 bases. The CDR3 totals 13 residues. The V and J ends lost 1 base and 9 bases, in that order; junction bases with no gene match: 5. Germline V lookup: CDR1 DFQATT, CDR2 SNEGSKA (reference sequence). The CDR3 is CSARAGGPGEQFF. The CDR3, as DNA: TGCAGTGCTAGAGCGGGAGGGCCGGGTGAGCAGTTCTTC.

This clonotype showed up many times. The chain has TRBV7-2 and TRBJ2-3; 8 bases are shared with TRBD1. With 2 bases clipped from V and 1 base from J, the junction kept 2 bases outside the gene matches. The V gene's germline CDR1 is SGHTA and CDR2 FQGNSA. The CDR3 totals 15 residues. Here the CDR3 reads CASSLQGQGTDTQYF. The DNA of the CDR3 is TGTGCCAGCAGCTTACAGGGACAGGGCACAGATACGCAGTATTTT.

This clonotype was counted many times. The V and J genes are TRBV28 and TRBJ1-4; D unclear. Trimming left V 3 bases short and J 0 bases short, with 8 bases between. CDR1 is MDHEN and CDR2 is SYDVKM in the germline V gene. This CDR3 has 15 amino acids. Here the CDR3 DNA reads TGTGCCAGCAGTTTGACCGTAGCAACTAATGAAAAACTGTTTTTT. Protein sequence: CASSLTVATNEKLFF.

The table lists this clonotype with many counts. The chain couples TRBV20-1 to TRBJ2-7; D is unresolved. V was pared by 5 bases and J by 0 bases, with 20 bases between. CDR1 is DFQATT, CDR2 SNEGSKA, per germline (reference sequence). This CDR3 has 16 amino acids. CDR3: CSALDPRVRASYEQYF. The CDR3 DNA sequence: TGCAGTGCTCTAGATCCTCGGGTCCGAGCCTCCTACGAGCAGTACTTC.

This clonotype was seen only a few times. The V gene is TRBV25-1, the J gene TRBJ2-1; D remains ambiguous. Trimming took off 6 bases at V and 15 bases at J, with 21 bases between the two ends. This CDR3 is 13 amino acids long. Looked up from germline, CDR1 is MGHDK and CDR2 is SYGVNS. CDR3 region: CASSALGPQMVFF. In nucleotides, the CDR3 is TGTGCCAGCAGCGCCCTAGGTCCCCAGATGGTGTTCTTC.

This clonotype was recorded at least ten times. This chain joins TRBV11-2 and TRBJ2-3, with 12 bases identical to TRBD2. The CDR3 is made up of 16 amino acids. The V gene's germline CDR1 is SGHAT and CDR2 FQNNGV. J lost 3 bases, V lost 5 bases, and 6 bases had no gene match. The CDR3 nucleotides are TGTGCCAGCAGCCCCCGACTAGCGGGAGATACAGATACGCAGTATTTT. Translated: CASSPRLAGDTDTQYF.

This clonotype was recorded many times. The V call is TRBV12-5, the J call TRBJ2-2, with TRBD2 matching 7 bases. This CDR3 has 16 amino acids. Germline CDR1 LGHNT, CDR2 FRNRAP. J gave up 5 bases and V 3 bases, and 9 bases lay outside the gene matches. The CDR3 region has the DNA TGTGCTAGTGGTTTATGGACGGGAGCGGGGACCGGGGAGCTGTTTTTT. Encoded protein: CASGLWTGAGTGELFF.

V usage is TRBV29-1 and J usage is TRBJ2-5; 7 nucleotides agree with TRBD2. From germline, CDR1 is SQVTM and CDR2 ANQGSEA. The CDR3 totals 14 residues. The ends lost 4 bases at V and 5 bases at J; junction bases unmatched: 10. This chain's CDR3 is CSVVYVIGGETQYF. The CDR3 nucleotides read TGCAGCGTTGTTTACGTAATCGGGGGGGAGACCCAGTACTTC.

This clonotype was recorded a few times. The chain combines TRBV6-5 with TRBJ2-1; 7 bases agree with TRBD2. The J segment lost 3 bases and the V segment lost 0 bases, leaving 5 bases of the junction unmatched. CDR1 is MNHEY and CDR2 is SVGAGI in the germline V gene. This CDR3 is 16 amino acids long. The CDR3 sequence is CASSYSIGGSYNEQFF. The CDR3 nucleotides are TGTGCCAGCAGTTACTCGATAGGCGGGAGCTACAATGAGCAGTTCTTC.

In this sample, this clonotype turned up many times. The chain recombines TRBV7-9 with TRBJ2-3; D is unresolved. CDR1 and CDR2 from the germline V gene are SEHNR and FQNEAQ (reference sequence). The CDR3 extends over 14 amino acids. V lost 4 bases and J 6 bases, leaving 14 bases between the germline ends. CDR3 bases: TGTGCCAGCAGCTCCTCGTCCCCCGTGGATACGCAGTATTTT. Amino acid sequence: CASSSSSPVDTQYF.

This clonotype was counted many times. This chain links TRBV3-1 with TRBJ1-3; TRBD1 might be the D (5 bases). V gave up 0 bases and J gave up 0 bases, with 15 bases separating them. Germline V gene sequence: CDR1 LGHDT, CDR2 YNNKEL (reference sequence). The CDR3 runs to 18 residues. The CDR3 sequence: CASSQDEGYGASGNTIYF. In nucleotides, the CDR3 is TGTGCCAGCAGCCAAGATGAGGGTTACGGGGCCTCTGGAAACACCATATATTTT.

V usage is TRBV20-1 and J usage is TRBJ2-5; TRBD1 aligns across 9 bases. Germline CDR1 DFQATT, CDR2 SNEGSKA (reference sequence). CDR3 length: 11 residues. The junction had 2 bases not matched to a gene; V was cut back by 7 bases and J by 5 bases. The CDR3 sequence: CSGDRDETQYF. CDR3 coding DNA: TGCAGTGGGGACAGGGACGAGACCCAGTACTTC.